This paragraph reports one T cell receptor (beta chain). Its antigen is not identified. Trimming stripped 1 base from V and 1 base from J, with 7 bases between. Looked up from germline, CDR1 is SEHNR and CDR2 is FQNEAQ (reference sequence). There are 14 residues in the CDR3. Assay: immunoSEQ multiplex PCR; the TCRdb copy retains only in-frame clones and omits some. The table has over 120,000 clones, approximately 94% seen once. This entry belongs to a study of T cell responses to AZD1222 COVID-19 vaccine. Study-level findings and limits: The study found vaccine-associated CD4 TCRs spanning spike, dominant at 160-218 and 743-854. Variant regions that are unmutated are reportedly the target of nearly half of spike-specific TCRs. It should be noted that donors were predominantly white British and more often female, and clonal diversity was possibly underestimated.

Sequences were derived from peripheral blood, sampled on day 0 of AZD1222 vaccination. The receptor comes from an adult in good health. This chain joins TRBV7-9 and TRBJ1-1; D uncertain. DNA for the CDR3: TGTGCCAGCAGCTTAGTAGCAGGGAACACTGAAGCTTTCTTT. Translation: CASSLVAGNTEAFF. Variable domain in full (rest from reference TRBV7-9 and TRBJ1-1): DTGVSQNPRHKITKRGQNVTFRCDPISEHNRLYWYRQTLGQGPEFLTYFQNEAQLEKSRLLSDRFSAERPKGSFSTLEIQRTEQGDSAMYLCASSLVAGNTEAFFGQGTRLTVV.